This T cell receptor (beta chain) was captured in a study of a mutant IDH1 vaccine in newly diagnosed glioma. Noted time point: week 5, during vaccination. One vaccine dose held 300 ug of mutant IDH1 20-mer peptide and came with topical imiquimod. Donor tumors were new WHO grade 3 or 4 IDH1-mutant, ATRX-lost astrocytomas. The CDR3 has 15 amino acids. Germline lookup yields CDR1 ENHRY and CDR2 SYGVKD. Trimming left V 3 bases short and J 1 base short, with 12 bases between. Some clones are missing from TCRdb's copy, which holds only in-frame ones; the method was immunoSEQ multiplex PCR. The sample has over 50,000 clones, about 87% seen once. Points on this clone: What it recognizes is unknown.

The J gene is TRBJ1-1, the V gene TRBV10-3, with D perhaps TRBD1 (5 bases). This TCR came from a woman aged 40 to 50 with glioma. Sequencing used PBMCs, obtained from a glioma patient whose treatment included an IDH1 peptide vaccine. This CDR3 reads CAISESGRTNTEAFF. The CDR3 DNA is TGTGCCATCAGTGAATCGGGACGCACGAACACTGAAGCTTTCTTT.